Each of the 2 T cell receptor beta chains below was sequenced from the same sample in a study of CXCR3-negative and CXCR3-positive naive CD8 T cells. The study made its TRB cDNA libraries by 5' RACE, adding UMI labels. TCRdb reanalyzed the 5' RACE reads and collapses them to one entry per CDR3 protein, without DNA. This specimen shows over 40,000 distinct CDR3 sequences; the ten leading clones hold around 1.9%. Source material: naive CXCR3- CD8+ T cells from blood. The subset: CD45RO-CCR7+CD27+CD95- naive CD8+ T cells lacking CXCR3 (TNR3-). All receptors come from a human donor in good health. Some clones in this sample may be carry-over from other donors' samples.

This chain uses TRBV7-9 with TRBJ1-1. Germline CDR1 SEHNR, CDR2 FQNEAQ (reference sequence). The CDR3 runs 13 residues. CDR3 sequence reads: CASSLLGNTEAFF.

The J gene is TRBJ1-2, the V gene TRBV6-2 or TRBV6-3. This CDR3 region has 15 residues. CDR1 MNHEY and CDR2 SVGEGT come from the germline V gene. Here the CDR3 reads CASSYTGKANYGYTF.